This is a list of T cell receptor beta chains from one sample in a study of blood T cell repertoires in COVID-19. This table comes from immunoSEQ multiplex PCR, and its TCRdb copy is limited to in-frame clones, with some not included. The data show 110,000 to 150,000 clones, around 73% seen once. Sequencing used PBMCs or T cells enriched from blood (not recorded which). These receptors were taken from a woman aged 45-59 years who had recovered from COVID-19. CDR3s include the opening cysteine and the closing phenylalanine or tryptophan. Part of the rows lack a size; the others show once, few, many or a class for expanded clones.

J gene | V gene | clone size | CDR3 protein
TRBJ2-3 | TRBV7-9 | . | CASSLVTLRGDTQYF
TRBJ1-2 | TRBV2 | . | CASIYSGGHGYTF
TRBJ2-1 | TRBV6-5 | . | CATGGQGLWWFF
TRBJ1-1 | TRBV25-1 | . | CASSERGSMNTEAFF
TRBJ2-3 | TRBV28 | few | CASTSPRTTDTQYF
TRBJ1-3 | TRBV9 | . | CASSVEPGSGNTIYF
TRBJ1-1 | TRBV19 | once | CASSIGGGQGTEAFF
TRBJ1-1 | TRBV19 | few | CASGDSLNTEAFF
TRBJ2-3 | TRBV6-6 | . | CASTYADTQYF
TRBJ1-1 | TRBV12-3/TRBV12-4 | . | CASSRQVGTEAFF
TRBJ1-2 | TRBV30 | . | CAWSVPGRGAYGYTF
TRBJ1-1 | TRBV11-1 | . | CASSPGQGSLNTEAFF
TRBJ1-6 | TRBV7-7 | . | CASSSETLFSSYNSPLHF
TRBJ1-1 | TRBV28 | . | CASKLEQGTAFF
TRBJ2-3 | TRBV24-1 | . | CATSEPTSGNQGTQYF